The clone carrying this T cell receptor (beta chain) was counted between two and nine times. MiXCR, applied by TCRdb to the RT-PCR reads, yields one record per CDR3 protein. The sample gives about 700,000 distinct CDR3 sequences, 11% to 15% of which show up once; 3% to 4.5% is in the top ten. There are 15 residues in the CDR3. Trimming pared 6 bases from V and 4 bases from J, leaving 18 bases between. The V gene's germline CDR1 is MNHNS and CDR2 SASEGT. The sequenced sample was memory CD4+ T cells from blood. The sequence was obtained from a female donor in good health, serving as a healthy control. The rearrangement joins TRBV6-1 to TRBJ1-2; D is possibly TRBD1 (6 bases). CDR3 nucleotide sequence: TGTGCCAGCAGGGGGGACAACGCCCTGATCTATGGCTACACCTTC. Amino acid sequence: CASRGDNALIYGYTF.